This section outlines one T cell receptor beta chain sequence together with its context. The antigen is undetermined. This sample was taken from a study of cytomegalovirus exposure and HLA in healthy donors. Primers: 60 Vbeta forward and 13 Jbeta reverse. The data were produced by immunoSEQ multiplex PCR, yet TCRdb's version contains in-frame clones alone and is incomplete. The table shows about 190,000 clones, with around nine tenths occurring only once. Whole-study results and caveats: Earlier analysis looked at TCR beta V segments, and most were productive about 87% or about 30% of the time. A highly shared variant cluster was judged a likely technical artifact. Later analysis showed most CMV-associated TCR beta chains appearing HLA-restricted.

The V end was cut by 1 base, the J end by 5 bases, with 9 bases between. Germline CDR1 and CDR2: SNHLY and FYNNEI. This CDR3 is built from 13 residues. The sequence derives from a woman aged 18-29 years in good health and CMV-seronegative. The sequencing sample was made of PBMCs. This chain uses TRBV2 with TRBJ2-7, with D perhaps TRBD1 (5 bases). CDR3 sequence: CASSEVAGNEQYF. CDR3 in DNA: TGTGCCAGCAGTGAAGTCGCAGGGAACGAGCAGTACTTC.